This T cell receptor beta chain was identified during a study of blood T cells in healthy people across ages. The second PCR ran about 6 to 12 cycles with a sample-barcoded 5' primer and J-beta primers. TCRdb called the 5' RACE reads again in MiXCR, with one record for every CDR3 protein. The sample lists 1.5 million to 2 million distinct CDR3 sequences, roughly 49% occurring once. Trimming took off 7 bases at V and 0 bases at J, with 16 bases between the two ends. CDR3 length: 15 amino acids. This TCR came from a woman aged 40 to 55 in good health. Source material: blood. The chain employs TRBV23-1 and TRBJ2-7; D may match TRBD1 or TRBD2 (5 bases each). TRBV23-1 is identified as an open reading frame with a role that is uncertain. DNA for the CDR3: TGCGCCAGCACTCCAGCGGCAGGGCTCTCCTACGAGCAGTACTTC. This encodes CASTPAAGLSYEQYF.